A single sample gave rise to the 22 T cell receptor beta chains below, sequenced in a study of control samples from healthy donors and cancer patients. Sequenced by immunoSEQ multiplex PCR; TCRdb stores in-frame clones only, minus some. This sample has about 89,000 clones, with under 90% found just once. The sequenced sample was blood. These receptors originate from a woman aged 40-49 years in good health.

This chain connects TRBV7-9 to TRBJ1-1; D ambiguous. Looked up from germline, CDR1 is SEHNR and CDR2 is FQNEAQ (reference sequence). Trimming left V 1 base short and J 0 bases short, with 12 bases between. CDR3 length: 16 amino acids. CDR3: CASSLGAVAVNTEAFF. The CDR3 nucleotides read TGTGCCAGCAGCTTAGGGGCGGTAGCGGTGAACACTGAAGCTTTCTTT.

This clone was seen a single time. CDR3 amino acids: CASSAGLANTGELFF. CDR3 bases: TGTGCCAGCAGCGCAGGCTTGGCGAACACCGGGGAGCTGTTTTTT. The gene calls are TRBV9 and TRBJ2-2; no clear D. The CDR3 contains 15 residues. The V end was cut by 3 bases, the J end by 0 bases, with 9 bases between. Looked up from germline, CDR1 is SGDLS and CDR2 is YYNGEE.

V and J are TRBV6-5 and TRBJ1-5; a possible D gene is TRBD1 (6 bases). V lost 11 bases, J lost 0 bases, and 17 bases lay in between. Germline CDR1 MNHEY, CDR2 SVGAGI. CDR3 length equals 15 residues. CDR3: CAAGANHYSNQPQHF. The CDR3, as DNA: TGTGCCGCAGGGGCGAATCATTATAGCAATCAGCCCCAGCATTTT.

The CDR3 reads CASSQDRLRGTGAGNQPQHF. CDR3 nucleotide sequence: TGTGCCAGCAGCCAAGATCGACTAAGAGGGACAGGGGCGGGCAATCAGCCCCAGCATTTT. V usage is TRBV4-2 and J usage is TRBJ1-5, with 10 bases aligning to TRBD1. In germline, CDR1 is LGHNA, CDR2 YNFKEQ. V lost 0 bases, J lost 2 bases, and 13 bases stayed unmatched. This CDR3 contains 20 residues.

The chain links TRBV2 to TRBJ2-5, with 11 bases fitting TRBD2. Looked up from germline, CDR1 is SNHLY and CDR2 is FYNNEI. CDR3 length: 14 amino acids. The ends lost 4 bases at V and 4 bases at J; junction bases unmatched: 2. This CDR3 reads CASSGSGGAETQYF. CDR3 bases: TGTGCCAGCAGTGGTAGCGGGGGGGCAGAGACCCAGTACTTC. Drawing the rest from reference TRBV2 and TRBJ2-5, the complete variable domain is EPEVTQTPSHQVTQMGQEVILRCVPISNHLYFYWYRQILGQKVEFLVSFYNNEISEKSEIFDDQFSVERPDGSNFTLKIRSTKLEDSAMYFCASSGSGGAETQYFGPGTRLLVL.

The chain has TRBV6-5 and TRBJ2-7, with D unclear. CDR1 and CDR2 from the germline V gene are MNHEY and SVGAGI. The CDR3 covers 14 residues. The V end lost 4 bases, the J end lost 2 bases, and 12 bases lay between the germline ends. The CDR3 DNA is TGTGCCAGCAGTTCAGTGACATACCCCTACGAGCAGTACTTC. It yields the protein CASSSVTYPYEQYF.

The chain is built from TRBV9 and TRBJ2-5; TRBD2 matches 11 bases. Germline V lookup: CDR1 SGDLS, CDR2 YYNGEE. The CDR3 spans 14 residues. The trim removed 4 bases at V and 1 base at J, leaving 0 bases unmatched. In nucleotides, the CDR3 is TGTGCCAGCAGCACTAGCGGGGGCCAAGAGACCCAGTACTTC. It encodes CASSTSGGQETQYF.

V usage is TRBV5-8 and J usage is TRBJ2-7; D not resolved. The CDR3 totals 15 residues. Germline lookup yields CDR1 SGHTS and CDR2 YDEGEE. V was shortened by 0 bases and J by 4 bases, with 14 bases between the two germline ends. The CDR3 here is CASSLVASDAYEQYF. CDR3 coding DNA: TGTGCCAGCAGCTTGGTGGCGAGTGACGCATACGAGCAGTACTTC. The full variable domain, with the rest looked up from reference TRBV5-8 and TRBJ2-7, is EAGVTQSPTHLIKTRGQQATLRCSPISGHTSVYWYQQALGLGLQFLLWYDEGEERNRGNFPPRFSGRQFPNYSSELNVNALELEDSALYLCASSLVASDAYEQYFGPGTRLTVT.

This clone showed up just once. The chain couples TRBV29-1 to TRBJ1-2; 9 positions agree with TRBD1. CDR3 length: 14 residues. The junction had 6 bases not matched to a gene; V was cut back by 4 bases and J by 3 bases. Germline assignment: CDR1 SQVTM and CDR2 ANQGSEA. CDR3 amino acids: CSVVGDRADYGYTF. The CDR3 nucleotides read TGCAGCGTTGTGGGGGACAGGGCGGACTATGGCTACACCTTC.

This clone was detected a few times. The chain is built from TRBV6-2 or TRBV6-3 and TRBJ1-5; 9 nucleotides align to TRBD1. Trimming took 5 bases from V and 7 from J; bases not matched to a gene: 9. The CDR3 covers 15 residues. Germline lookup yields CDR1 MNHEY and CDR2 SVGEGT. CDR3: CASSPGQGHWQPQHF. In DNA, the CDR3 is TGTGCCAGCAGTCCGGGACAGGGTCACTGGCAGCCCCAGCATTTT.

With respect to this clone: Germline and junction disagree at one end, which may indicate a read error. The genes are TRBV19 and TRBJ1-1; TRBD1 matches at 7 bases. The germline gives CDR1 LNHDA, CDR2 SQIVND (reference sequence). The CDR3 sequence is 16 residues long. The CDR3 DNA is TGTGCCAGTAGTCTAGAGGGACAGACCATGAACACTGAAGCTTTCTTT. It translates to CASSLEGQTMNTEAFF. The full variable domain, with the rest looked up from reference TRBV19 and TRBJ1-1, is DGGITQSPKYLFRKEGQNVTLSCEQNLNHDAMYWYRQDPGQGLRLIYYSQIVNDFQKGDIAEGYSVSREKKESFPLTVTSAQKNPTAFYLCASSLEGQTMNTEAFFGQGTRLTVV.

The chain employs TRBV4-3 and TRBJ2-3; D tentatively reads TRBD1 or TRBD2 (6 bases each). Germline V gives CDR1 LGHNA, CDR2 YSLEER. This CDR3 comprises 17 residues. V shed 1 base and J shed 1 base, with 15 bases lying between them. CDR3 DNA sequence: TGCGCCAGCAGCCAAGGTGGGGGGCAGGGAGGCACAGATACGCAGTATTTT. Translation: CASSQGGGQGGTDTQYF.

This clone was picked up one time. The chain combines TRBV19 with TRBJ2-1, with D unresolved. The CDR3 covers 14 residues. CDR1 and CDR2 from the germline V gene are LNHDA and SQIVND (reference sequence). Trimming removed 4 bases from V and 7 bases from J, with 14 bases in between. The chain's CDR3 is CASSSLGVANEQFF. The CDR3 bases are TGTGCCAGTAGTAGCCTTGGAGTGGCGAATGAGCAGTTCTTC.

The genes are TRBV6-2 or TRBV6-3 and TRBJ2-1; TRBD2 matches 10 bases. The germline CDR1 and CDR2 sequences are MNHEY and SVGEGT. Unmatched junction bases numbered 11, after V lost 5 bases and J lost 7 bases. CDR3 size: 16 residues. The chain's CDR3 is CASSPQSGGALNEQFF. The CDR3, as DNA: TGTGCCAGCAGTCCCCAAAGCGGGGGGGCCTTAAATGAGCAGTTCTTC.

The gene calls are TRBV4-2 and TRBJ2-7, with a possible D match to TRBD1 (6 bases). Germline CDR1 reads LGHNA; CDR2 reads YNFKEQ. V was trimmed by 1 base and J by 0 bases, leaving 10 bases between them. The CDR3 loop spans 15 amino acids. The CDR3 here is CASSQADRSSYEQYF. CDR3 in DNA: TGTGCCAGCAGCCAAGCCGACAGGAGCTCCTACGAGCAGTACTTC.

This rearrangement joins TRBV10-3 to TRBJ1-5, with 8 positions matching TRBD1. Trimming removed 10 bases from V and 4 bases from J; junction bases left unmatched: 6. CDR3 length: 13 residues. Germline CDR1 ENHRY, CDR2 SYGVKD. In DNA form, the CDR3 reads TGTGCCACCGGGAGACAGGGGAATCAGCCCCAGCATTTT. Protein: CATGRQGNQPQHF.

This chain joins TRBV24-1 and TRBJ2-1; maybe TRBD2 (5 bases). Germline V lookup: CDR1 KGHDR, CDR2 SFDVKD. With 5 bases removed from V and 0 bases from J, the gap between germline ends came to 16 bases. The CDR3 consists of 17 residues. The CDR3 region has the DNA TGTGCCACCAGTGGGCTCGCAGCGGCTTTCTCCTACAATGAGCAGTTCTTC. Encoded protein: CATSGLAAAFSYNEQFF.

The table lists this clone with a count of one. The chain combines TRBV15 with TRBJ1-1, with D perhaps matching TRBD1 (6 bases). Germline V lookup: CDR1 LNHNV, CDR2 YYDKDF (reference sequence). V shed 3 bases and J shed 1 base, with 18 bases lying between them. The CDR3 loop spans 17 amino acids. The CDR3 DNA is TGTGCCACCAGCAGGCCGGGGCTAACACAGGGGAACACTGAAGCTTTCTTT. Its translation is CATSRPGLTQGNTEAFF.

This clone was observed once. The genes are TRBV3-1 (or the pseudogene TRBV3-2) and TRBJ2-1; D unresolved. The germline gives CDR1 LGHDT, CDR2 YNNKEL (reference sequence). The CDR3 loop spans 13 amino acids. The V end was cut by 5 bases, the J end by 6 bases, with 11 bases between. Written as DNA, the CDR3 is TGTGCCAGCAGCGACCTCGCGGTCAATGAGCAGTTCTTC. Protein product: CASSDLAVNEQFF.

The CDR3 DNA sequence: TGTGCCAGCAGTTTCACTAATGAAAAACTGTTTTTT. Translated: CASSFTNEKLFF. J is TRBJ1-4 and V is TRBV27, with D uncertain. This CDR3 has 12 amino acids. V was pared by 3 bases and J by 2 bases, with 1 base between. CDR1 and CDR2 from the germline V gene are MNHEY and SMNVEV (reference sequence).

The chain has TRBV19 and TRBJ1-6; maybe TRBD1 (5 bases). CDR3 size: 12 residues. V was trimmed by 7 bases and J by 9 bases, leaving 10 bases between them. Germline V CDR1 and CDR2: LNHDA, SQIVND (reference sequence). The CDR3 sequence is CASKAGSSPLHF. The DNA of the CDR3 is TGTGCCAGTAAGGCAGGGTCTTCACCCCTCCACTTT.

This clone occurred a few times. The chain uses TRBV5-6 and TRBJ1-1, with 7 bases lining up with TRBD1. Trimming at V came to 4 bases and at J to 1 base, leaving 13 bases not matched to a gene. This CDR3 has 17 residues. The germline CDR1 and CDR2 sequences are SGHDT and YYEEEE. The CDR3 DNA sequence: TGTGCCAGCAGCCATACAGGGGCCGGGGGTCGGAACACTGAAGCTTTCTTT. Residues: CASSHTGAGGRNTEAFF.